The 28 T cell receptor beta chains in this list originate from one sample, sequenced in a study of blood T cells in healthy people across ages. Next came a second PCR, run for about 7 to 12 cycles, which used a sample-barcoded 5' primer along with a J-beta primer mix. TCRdb re-derived calls from the 5' RACE reads in MiXCR, one entry per CDR3 protein. The sample lists about 1.6 million distinct CDR3 sequences, around 36% seen once, with approximately 10% in the top ten. Sequenced: blood. These receptors all stem from a woman in her thirties in good health.

There are a few counts of this clonotype. This rearrangement joins TRBV10-2 to TRBJ2-5, with 13 bases aligning to TRBD2. CDR1 and CDR2 from the germline V gene are WSHSY and SAAADI. The junction had 1 base not matched to a gene; V was cut back by 3 bases and J by 9 bases. The CDR3 is made up of 13 amino acids. DNA for the CDR3: TGCGCCAGCAGTGAACTAGCGGGGGGGGCCCAGTACTTC. This encodes CASSELAGGAQYF.

This sequence joins TRBV29-1 and TRBJ2-5; D is perhaps TRBD2 (6 bases). Near its end, the DNA agrees better with TRBJ2-7, so the J call may be wrong. Per germline, CDR1 SQVTM and CDR2 ANQGSEA. The CDR3 extends over 12 amino acids. CDR3 in amino acids: CSVEELGGEQYF. CDR3 DNA: TGCAGCGTTGAAGAGTTGGGGGGCGAGCAGTACTTC.

J is TRBJ2-3 and V is TRBV4-1; D is uncertain. CDR3 length equals 17 residues. Germline lookup yields CDR1 MGHRA and CDR2 YSYEKL. Trimming shortened V by 2 bases and J by 0 bases, and 15 bases separated the two germline ends. CDR3 nucleotide sequence: TGCGCCAGCAGCCAACGCTCGACGAGCGAAAGCACAGATACGCAGTATTTT. It encodes CASSQRSTSESTDTQYF.

This clonotype has more than one count but fewer than ten. The V and J genes are TRBV20-1 and TRBJ2-5, with 8 bases matching TRBD1. CDR3 size: 12 residues. V trimming: 5 bases; J trimming: 5 bases; junction bases outside the gene matches: 4. Germline-derived CDR1 and CDR2 are DFQATT and SNEGSKA (reference sequence). For the CDR3, the DNA is TGCAGTGCTCCTCGACAGGGGGAGACCCAGTACTTC. It is translated as CSAPRQGETQYF.

This clonotype was seen only a few times. J is TRBJ1-6 and V is TRBV25-1; 7 nucleotides align to TRBD1. Germline lookup yields CDR1 MGHDK and CDR2 SYGVNS. The J segment lost 6 bases and the V segment lost 4 bases, leaving 12 bases of the junction unmatched. The CDR3 totals 17 residues. The CDR3 DNA is TGTGCCAGCAGTGGAGGAGGGTCCGGGACAGTTAATTCACCCCTCCACTTT. It specifies CASSGGGSGTVNSPLHF. The variable domain in full, completed from reference TRBV25-1 and TRBJ1-6, reads EADIYQTPRYLVIGTGKKITLECSQTMGHDKMYWYQQDPGMELHLIHYSYGVNSTEKGDLSSESTVSRIRTEHFPLTLESARPSHTSQYLCASSGGGSGTVNSPLHFGNGTRLTVT.

This clonotype was recorded a few times. The chain employs TRBV7-9 and TRBJ2-7, with 9 nucleotides matching TRBD2. With V trimmed by 1 base and J by 7 bases, 14 bases remained unmatched. The CDR3 is made up of 17 amino acids. Germline CDR1 and CDR2: SEHNR and FQNEAQ (reference sequence). The CDR3 DNA is TGTGCCAGCAGCTTAGGGTTAGCGGGAGTATCCCTCGATGAGCAGTACTTC. Its protein is CASSLGLAGVSLDEQYF.

Comments on this clonotype: A much larger clone lies one base from this, so it may be a read error. This chain links TRBV29-1 with TRBJ1-2, with a tentative D call TRBD1 (5 bases). CDR1 is SQVTM, CDR2 ANQGSEA, per germline. The V end was cut by 1 base, the J end by 3 bases, with 12 bases between. The CDR3 length is 14 residues. This CDR3 is CSVEGGAQYYGYTF. CDR3 sequence (DNA): TGCAGCGTTGAAGGTGGGGCACAATACTATGGCTACACCTTC.

This clonotype was seen a handful of times. CDR3 DNA: TGTGCCAGCAGTGATGTAGGACTAGCGGGGAATGAGCAGTTCTTC. It translates to CASSDVGLAGNEQFF. The chain links TRBV6-4 to TRBJ2-1, with TRBD2 matching 12 bases. Germline values: CDR1 MRHNA, CDR2 SNTAGT. The CDR3 length is 15 residues. V shed 3 bases, J shed 7 bases, and the junction held 4 bases outside the gene matches.

This clonotype was picked up a small number of times. Germline and junction disagree at one end, which may indicate a read error. The J gene is TRBJ1-2, the V gene TRBV12-3 or TRBV12-4; no definite D call. CDR3 length: 14 residues. DNA for the CDR3: TGTACCAGCAGTTTACGTTCCGGGAGCGGAGGCTACACCTTC. Protein sequence: CTSSLRSGSGGYTF.

This chain connects TRBV29-1 to TRBJ1-2; TRBD1 aligns across 9 bases. The CDR3 totals 14 residues. V dropped 4 bases and J dropped 7; count of bases not matched to a gene: 10. Germline CDR1 SQVTM, CDR2 ANQGSEA. The CDR3 region is CSVVFSQGARGYTF. Written as DNA, the CDR3 is TGCAGCGTTGTCTTCTCACAGGGGGCGCGTGGCTACACCTTC.

This sequence joins TRBV28 and TRBJ2-3, with D perhaps matching TRBD1 (5 bases). The V gene's germline CDR1 is MDHEN and CDR2 SYDVKM. The CDR3 length is 16 residues. The germline V and J ends were trimmed by 7 bases and 1 base, with 18 bases remaining between them. DNA of the CDR3: TGTGCCAGCATCAAGGGGCGGCAGATCCGCACAGATACGCAGTATTTT. Translation: CASIKGRQIRTDTQYF.

This clonotype was counted between two and nine times. This chain joins TRBV20-1 and TRBJ2-5, with 10 nucleotides matching TRBD2. The J call may not be correct, given that the DNA end is closer to TRBJ2-7. The CDR3 consists of 15 residues. Germline assignment: CDR1 DFQATT and CDR2 SNEGSKA (reference sequence). This CDR3 reads CSAGRQGLAFHEQYF. The CDR3 DNA reads as TGCAGTGCGGGACGACAGGGACTAGCGTTCCACGAGCAGTACTTC.

CDR3 sequence: CASSQDGSNGYTF. CDR3 in DNA: TGTGCCAGCAGCCAAGATGGGAGCAATGGCTACACCTTC. The genes are TRBV3-1 and TRBJ1-2, with D unresolved. Trimming took 0 bases from V and 6 from J, leaving 8 bases between them. The CDR3 runs 13 residues. Germline lookup yields CDR1 LGHDT and CDR2 YNNKEL (reference sequence).

This clonotype was seen more than once but under ten times. The V call is TRBV20-1, the J call TRBJ1-5; weak D call: TRBD1 (5 bases). The CDR3 consists of 13 residues. CDR1 and CDR2 (germline): DFQATT, SNEGSKA (reference sequence). The germline V and J ends were trimmed by 8 bases and 1 base, with 12 bases remaining between them. This CDR3 is CSCPRDSNQPQHF. CDR3 DNA sequence: TGCAGTTGCCCCCGGGACAGCAATCAGCCCCAGCATTTT.

This sequence joins TRBV3-1 and TRBJ2-5; D might be TRBD1 or TRBD2, each matching 6 bases. Germline assignment: CDR1 LGHDT and CDR2 YNNKEL (reference sequence). The CDR3 contains 14 residues. The ends were cut back, 3 bases at V and 4 bases at J, with 12 bases in the middle. This CDR3 is CASSHTGGGETQYF. In DNA, the CDR3 is TGTGCCAGCAGCCATACCGGGGGCGGAGAGACCCAGTACTTC.

There are a few counts of this clonotype. This chain uses TRBV6-1 with TRBJ2-1; D ambiguous. The CDR3 length is 13 residues. The V end lost 0 bases, the J end lost 5 bases, and 5 bases lay between the germline ends. The germline gives CDR1 MNHNS, CDR2 SASEGT. The CDR3: CASSEALNNEQFF. CDR3 DNA: TGTGCCAGCAGTGAAGCGCTTAACAATGAGCAGTTCTTC.

The rearrangement links TRBV20-1 to TRBJ1-2; unclear D gene. CDR3 size: 14 residues. Germline V gene sequence: CDR1 DFQATT, CDR2 SNEGSKA (reference sequence). V lost 3 bases to trimming and J lost 6 bases, with 17 bases between them. CDR3 in DNA: TGCAGTGCTAGGCCCCCGGGCCCGGGAAATGGCTACACCTTC. This codes for CSARPPGPGNGYTF.

As to this clonotype: Germline is not matched at one junction end, which may reflect a read error. The chain is built from TRBV5-1 and TRBJ2-6, with a weak D call TRBD1 (6 bases). There are 16 residues in the CDR3. Germline CDR1 is SGHRS and CDR2 is YFSETQ. This CDR3 is CASSLTGFSGANALTF. The CDR3, as DNA: TGCGCCAGCAGCTTGACAGGGTTCTCTGGGGCCAACGCCCTGACTTTC.

This clonotype was counted many times. The V and J genes are TRBV20-1 and TRBJ2-1; D ambiguous. CDR1 and CDR2 from the germline V gene are DFQATT and SNEGSKA (reference sequence). The CDR3 totals 13 residues. In DNA, the CDR3 is TGCGCTTGGTTGGCGGCAGGCCCGGGCGAGCAGTTCTTC. It is translated as CAWLAAGPGEQFF.

The chain carries TRBV5-1 and TRBJ2-2; D gene uncertain. Trimming stripped 7 bases from V and 5 bases from J, with 15 bases between. The CDR3 totals 14 residues. The V gene's germline CDR1 is SGHRS and CDR2 YFSETQ. The CDR3 DNA is TGCGCCAGCGTCTCAGGAACACCAACCGGGGAGCTGTTTTTT. It is translated as CASVSGTPTGELFF.

In its sample, this clonotype was seen a few times. This chain joins TRBV12-3 or TRBV12-4 and TRBJ2-4; weak D call: TRBD1 (5 bases). The CDR3 has 13 residues. Trimming cost V 3 bases and J 9 bases, with 12 bases left between them. The CDR3 protein is CASSFQGRGIQYF. The CDR3 nucleotides read TGTGCCAGCAGTTTTCAGGGTCGAGGCATTCAGTACTTC.

This clonotype has a handful of counts. The chain recombines TRBV11-2 with TRBJ2-6; 7 nucleotides match TRBD1. CDR3 length equals 18 residues. V was clipped by 4 bases and J by 0 bases; unmatched bases: 9. Germline V lookup: CDR1 SGHAT, CDR2 FQNNGV. DNA of the CDR3: TGTGCCAGCAGCTCTACCAGACGGGACAGCTCTGGGGCCAACGTCCTGACTTTC. Translation gives CASSSTRRDSSGANVLTF.

The gene calls are TRBV5-1 and TRBJ2-3; the match to TRBD2 covers 8 bases. The CDR3 has 16 amino acids. CDR1 is SGHRS, CDR2 YFSETQ, per germline. The V and J ends lost 2 bases and 4 bases, in that order; junction bases with no gene match: 9. CDR3: CASSFRAGLGADTQYF. The CDR3 DNA reads TGCGCCAGCAGCTTTCGAGCGGGACTAGGGGCAGATACGCAGTATTTT. Using reference TRBV5-1 and TRBJ2-3 for the parts outside the CDR3, the full variable domain is KAGVTQTPRYLIKTRGQQVTLSCSPISGHRSVSWYQQTPGQGLQFLFEYFSETQRNKGNFPGRFSGRQFSNSRSEMNVSTLELGDSALYLCASSFRAGLGADTQYFGPGTRLTVL.

J is TRBJ2-5 and V is TRBV11-3, with D perhaps being TRBD1 or TRBD2 (5 bases each). The ends were cut back, 5 bases at V and 0 bases at J, with 13 bases in the middle. The CDR3 runs 15 residues. The germline CDR1 and CDR2 sequences are SGHNT and YENEEA. CDR3 in DNA: TGTGCCAGCAGCCCGGGGACGACAGACCAAGAGACCCAGTACTTC. Its translation is CASSPGTTDQETQYF. Together with reference TRBV11-3 and TRBJ2-5, the CDR3 gives the full variable domain: EAGVVQSPRYKIIEKKQPVAFWCNPISGHNTLYWYLQNLGQGPELLIRYENEEAVDDSQLPKDRFSAERLKGVDSTLKIQPAELGDSAVYLCASSPGTTDQETQYFGPGTRLLVL.

This chain uses TRBV3-1 with TRBJ2-5; no clear D gene. The J call may not be correct, given that the DNA end is closer to TRBJ2-7. The germline gives CDR1 LGHDT, CDR2 YNNKEL (reference sequence). This CDR3 has 16 amino acids. CDR3 nucleotides: TGTGCCAGCAGCCAAGTCGGGCTGCAAGAATGGGGCGAGCAGTACTTC. Protein product: CASSQVGLQEWGEQYF.

This clonotype showed up many times. J is TRBJ2-7 and V is TRBV5-1, with D possibly being TRBD2 (5 bases). Trimming pared 4 bases from V and 3 bases from J, leaving 17 bases between. In germline, CDR1 is SGHRS, CDR2 YFSETQ. This CDR3 is 15 amino acids long. The CDR3 sequence is CASSAGPGSHYEQYF. The DNA for the CDR3 is TGCGCCAGCAGCGCCGGACCGGGATCCCACTACGAGCAGTACTTC.

This clonotype was picked up many times. The chain joins TRBV29-1 to TRBJ2-5, with D maybe TRBD1 (6 bases). The germline CDR1 and CDR2 sequences are SQVTM and ANQGSEA. The ends were cut back, 4 bases at V and 5 bases at J, with 14 bases in the middle. This CDR3 has 13 residues. CDR3 sequence: CSVGDGQKETQYF. Here the CDR3 DNA reads TGCAGCGTTGGCGACGGACAGAAGGAGACCCAGTACTTC.

The chain combines TRBV27 with TRBJ1-2; no clear D. Germline loops: CDR1 MNHEY, CDR2 SMNVEV (reference sequence). Trimming pared 8 bases from V and 8 bases from J, leaving 18 bases between. CDR3 size: 13 residues. This CDR3 reads CASRELTIYGYTF. CDR3 DNA: TGTGCCAGCCGGGAGTTGACAATTTACGGCTACACCTTC.